This T cell receptor beta chain was retrieved from a study of T cells in Graves' hyperthyroidism and ophthalmopathy. What was amplified from RNA transcripts were TCR beta CDR3 regions. First-round RT-PCR targeting the TCR CDR3 was performed with the HTBI primer set. TCRdb recomputed calls from the multiplex PCR reads with MiXCR, one row per CDR3 protein. The table shows roughly 260,000 distinct CDR3 sequences, with about 14% occurring only once. This clonotype was detected a few times. Looked up from germline, CDR1 is SQVTM and CDR2 is ANQGSEA. The V and J ends lost 5 bases and 6 bases, in that order; junction bases with no gene match: 11. CDR3 length: 16 residues.

The sample taken for sequencing was blood. The sequence derives from a woman between 40 and 50 years old with Graves' hyperthyroidism that later progressed to Graves' ophthalmopathy. The rearrangement uses TRBV29-1 and TRBJ1-4; 11 bases align to TRBD1. In DNA, the CDR3 is TGCAGCGTTTGGACAAAAGGACAGGGGGCTCATGAAAAACTGTTTTTT. Residues: CSVWTKGQGAHEKLFF.